Reported below is one T cell receptor beta chain. Data came from immunoSEQ multiplex PCR; TCRdb stores just in-frame clones and leaves some out. The profile covers roughly 89,000 clones, with around 94% appearing a single time and roughly 1.7% taken by the ten largest. Trimming stripped 6 bases from V and 0 bases from J, with 9 bases between. CDR3 length: 14 amino acids. CDR1 MNHEY and CDR2 SMNVEV come from the germline V gene (reference sequence). The data originate from a study of T cell changes during pregnancy in multiple sclerosis. The clonotype comes from a female donor in good health, enrolled as a control in a pregnancy study. The source material was peripheral blood, sampled after pregnancy. V is TRBV27 and J is TRBJ1-5; D is unclear. The chain's CDR3 is CASRPQTSNQPQHF. The CDR3 nucleotides are TGTGCCAGCAGACCACAAACTAGCAATCAGCCCCAGCATTTT.